One sample yielded the 18 T cell receptor beta chains listed below, sequenced in a study of T cell changes during pregnancy in multiple sclerosis. Profiling relied on immunoSEQ multiplex PCR, and the TCRdb table lists in-frame clones only, not all of them. This table holds around 110,000 clones, around 90% found once. The material was peripheral blood, obtained in the third trimester of pregnancy. Receptors were obtained from a female donor with multiple sclerosis, enrolled in a pregnancy study.

The gene calls are TRBV7-3 and TRBJ2-3, with TRBD2 matching 11 bases. Germline CDR1 SGHTA, CDR2 FQGTGA. Trimming took 4 bases from V and 3 from J; bases not matched to a gene: 6. The CDR3 extends over 16 amino acids. In DNA, the CDR3 is TGTGCCAGCAGCTCCCGACTAGCGGGGCAGACAGATACGCAGTATTTT. Translated: CASSSRLAGQTDTQYF.

The chain links TRBV19 to TRBJ1-6, with 7 nucleotides matching TRBD1. Trimming removed 0 bases from V and 7 bases from J; junction bases left unmatched: 3. The CDR3 has 15 residues. Germline lookup yields CDR1 LNHDA and CDR2 SQIVND (reference sequence). CDR3 sequence reads: CASSIEGRGNSPLHF. The CDR3 DNA follows: TGTGCCAGTAGTATAGAAGGCAGGGGGAATTCACCCCTCCACTTT.

The rearrangement links TRBV7-2 to TRBJ2-1, with 14 bases aligning to TRBD2. V shed 5 bases and J 7 bases; nucleotides not matched to a gene: 4. This CDR3 is built from 15 residues. Germline V gives CDR1 SGHTA, CDR2 FQGNSA. For the CDR3, the DNA is TGTGCCAGCAGCCCGGGACTAGCGGGGGCAAATGAGCAGTTCTTC. Translation: CASSPGLAGANEQFF.

J is TRBJ2-3 and V is TRBV27; 10 nucleotides agree with TRBD2. Germline loops: CDR1 MNHEY, CDR2 SMNVEV (reference sequence). J lost 3 bases, V lost 4 bases, and 7 bases had no gene match. CDR3 size: 16 residues. CDR3 bases: TGTGCCAGCAGTTCGGGTCTAGCGGGAGTAACAGATACGCAGTATTTT. The encoded protein is CASSSGLAGVTDTQYF.

This rearrangement joins TRBV7-9 to TRBJ1-2; 8 nucleotides line up with TRBD1. The CDR3 totals 14 residues. Trimming at V came to 5 bases and at J to 8 bases, leaving 10 bases not matched to a gene. Per germline, CDR1 SEHNR and CDR2 FQNEAQ (reference sequence). Written as DNA, the CDR3 is TGTGCCAGCAGCCCCGGACAGGGCGAGTTAGGCTACACCTTC. Residues: CASSPGQGELGYTF.

The chain has TRBV5-1 and TRBJ2-3; 10 bases agree with TRBD2. The CDR3 spans 17 residues. The V gene end was trimmed by 4 bases and the J gene end by 1 base; junction bases not matched to a gene: 9. Per the germline V gene, CDR1 is SGHRS and CDR2 is YFSETQ. Here the CDR3 reads CASSPPTGTSGTDTQYF. Written as DNA, the CDR3 is TGCGCCAGCAGCCCCCCTACCGGGACTAGCGGCACAGATACGCAGTATTTT.

This clone was observed a handful of times. CDR3 nucleotide sequence: TGTGCCAGCAGTTTTCTTTCGAACAGCGAAAAACTGTTTTTT. The encoded protein is CASSFLSNSEKLFF. This chain joins TRBV2 and TRBJ1-4; no definite D call. This CDR3 is 14 amino acids long. V was pared by 5 bases and J by 8 bases, with 15 bases between. CDR1 is SNHLY, CDR2 FYNNEI, per germline.

V is TRBV6-1 and J is TRBJ2-1; TRBD2 aligns across 9 bases. Germline assignment: CDR1 MNHNS and CDR2 SASEGT. The CDR3 covers 15 residues. With 0 bases clipped from V and 6 bases from J, the junction kept 3 bases outside the gene matches. DNA of the CDR3: TGTGCCAGCAGTGAAGCCAGCGGGGGGCCCAATGAGCAGTTCTTC. Translating gives CASSEASGGPNEQFF.

V gene TRBV5-1 combines with J gene TRBJ2-1; D might be TRBD2 (5 bases). The germline CDR1 and CDR2 sequences are SGHRS and YFSETQ. This CDR3 is 14 amino acids long. Trimming cost V 7 bases and J 4 bases, with 15 bases left between them. The CDR3 loop is CASVQDYQYNEQFF. CDR3 nucleotide sequence: TGCGCCAGCGTCCAAGACTACCAATACAATGAGCAGTTCTTC.

J is TRBJ1-1 and V is TRBV18, with 7 bases fitting TRBD1. Germline V gene data show CDR1 as KGHSH and CDR2 as LQKENI. CDR3 length equals 14 residues. The junction had 6 bases not matched to a gene; V was cut back by 5 bases and J by 3 bases. The CDR3 nucleotides read TGTGCCAGCTCAAGACAGGGTAGGGACACTGAAGCTTTCTTT. It specifies CASSRQGRDTEAFF. The entire variable domain, with the rest obtained from reference TRBV18 and TRBJ1-1, is as follows: NAGVMQNPRHLVRRRGQEARLRCSPMKGHSHVYWYRQLPEEGLKFMVYLQKENIIDESGMPKERFSAEFPKEGPSILRIQQVVRGDSAAYFCASSRQGRDTEAFFGQGTRLTVV.

The chain is built from TRBV11-1 and TRBJ2-2; 8 nucleotides line up with TRBD2. This CDR3 has 16 amino acids. Trimming cost V 1 base and J 5 bases; bases outside gene matches: 6. Germline V CDR1 and CDR2: SGHAT, FQDESV (reference sequence). CDR3 amino acids: CASSLESGRGTGELFF. CDR3 DNA sequence: TGTGCCAGCAGCTTAGAAAGCGGGAGAGGTACCGGGGAGCTGTTTTTT.

The CDR3 coding sequence is TGTGCCAGCCGCCCTAGGAGCCTAGCGGACGCCAAAAACATTCAGTACTTC. Translated, it gives CASRPRSLADAKNIQYF. The chain combines TRBV28 with TRBJ2-4, with 7 bases fitting TRBD2. Germline V CDR1 and CDR2: MDHEN, SYDVKM. The CDR3 length is 17 residues. V trimming: 8 bases; J trimming: 1 base; junction bases outside the gene matches: 14.

The rearrangement joins TRBV7-5 to TRBJ2-1; the D call TRBD1 from the table was never checked on the DNA. TRBV7-5 is tagged as a pseudogene. The CDR3 consists of 15 residues. The CDR3 bases are TGTGTCAGAAGCTTAGGACAGCCCTCCTACAATGAGCAGTTCTTC. This codes for CVRSLGQPSYNEQFF.

The CDR3 spells CASSPEGGGSETQYF. In DNA form, the CDR3 reads TGTGCCAGCAGCCCCGAGGGCGGGGGATCGGAGACCCAGTACTTC. The chain uses TRBV11-2 and TRBJ2-5; TRBD2 agrees at 7 bases. Losses at the gene ends were 5 bases for V and 5 bases for J; bases not matched to a gene: 11. The CDR3 is made up of 15 amino acids. Germline V gene data show CDR1 as SGHAT and CDR2 as FQNNGV.

This clone has just one count. V usage is TRBV2 and J usage is TRBJ1-1, with 8 bases that match TRBD1. Germline lookup yields CDR1 SNHLY and CDR2 FYNNEI. This CDR3 is built from 13 residues. With 7 bases clipped from V and 6 bases from J, the junction kept 7 bases outside the gene matches. The chain's CDR3 is CASKPGGSAEAFF. The CDR3 nucleotides are TGTGCCAGCAAGCCAGGGGGCTCGGCTGAAGCTTTCTTT.

For this clone: The sample contains more than one DNA sequence encoding this CDR3. This rearrangement joins TRBV9 to TRBJ2-2, with D perhaps matching TRBD2 (5 bases). Trimming pared 5 bases from V and 1 base from J, leaving 6 bases between. The CDR3 spans 13 residues. In germline, CDR1 is SGDLS, CDR2 YYNGEE. For the CDR3, the DNA is TGTGCCAGCAGAGGAGGGAACACCGGGGAGCTGTTTTTT. It encodes CASRGGNTGELFF.

This clone occurred once. The V gene is TRBV5-4, the J gene TRBJ1-1; TRBD1 might be the D (6 bases). Germline assignment: CDR1 SGHNT and CDR2 YYREEE (reference sequence). The V end was cut by 4 bases, the J end by 3 bases, with 19 bases between. The CDR3 is 16 residues long. CDR3 in amino acids: CASSPPGTQSHTEAFF. The CDR3 region has the DNA TGTGCCAGCAGCCCACCCGGGACACAAAGCCACACTGAAGCTTTCTTT.

The chain carries TRBV29-1 and TRBJ1-2; TRBD1 matches at 7 bases. Germline values: CDR1 SQVTM, CDR2 ANQGSEA. Trimming took 7 bases from V and 3 from J; bases not matched to a gene: 5. The CDR3 sequence is 12 residues long. The CDR3: CSAADRDYGYTF. The CDR3 DNA sequence: TGCAGCGCTGCCGACAGGGACTATGGCTACACCTTC. Filled out from reference TRBV29-1 and TRBJ1-2, the complete variable domain reads SAVISQKPSRDICQRGTSLTIQCQVDSQVTMMFWYRQQPGQSLTLIATANQGSEATYESGFVIDKFPISRPNLTFSTLTVSNMSPEDSSIYLCSAADRDYGYTFGSGTRLTVV.